The 14 T cell receptor beta chains reported below all come from one sample, sequenced in a study of T cell responses to AZD1222 COVID-19 vaccine. Sequencing used immunoSEQ multiplex PCR; TCRdb keeps in-frame clones, though not all of them. The sample has 90,000 to 110,000 clones, about 81% seen once. This specimen was peripheral blood, taken on day 0 of AZD1222 vaccination. The source of these receptors is an adult in good health.

The V call is TRBV6-5, the J call TRBJ1-4; perhaps TRBD1 as D (5 bases). Per germline, CDR1 MNHEY and CDR2 SVGAGI. The CDR3 is 15 residues long. V was shortened by 7 bases and J by 8 bases, with 20 bases between the two germline ends. The CDR3 sequence: CASTTRWQGGEKLFF. The CDR3 DNA follows: TGTGCCAGCACTACCCGCTGGCAGGGTGGAGAAAAACTGTTTTTT.

V is TRBV6-2 or TRBV6-3 and J is TRBJ2-2; the D is unclear. This CDR3 is 15 amino acids long. Germline V gives CDR1 MNHEY, CDR2 SVGEGT. Trimming took 2 bases from V and 1 from J, leaving 8 bases between them. The CDR3 protein is CASSYKRLNTGELFF. In DNA, the CDR3 is TGTGCCAGCAGTTACAAGCGCTTGAACACCGGGGAGCTGTTTTTT.

This clone was seen more than once but under ten times. The CDR3, as DNA: TGTGCTAGTGGCCGACGGGACAGGTCCTACGAGCAGTACTTC. The encoded protein is CASGRRDRSYEQYF. The chain is built from TRBV12-5 and TRBJ2-7; 8 bases align to TRBD1. Germline V lookup: CDR1 LGHNT, CDR2 FRNRAP. Trimming at V came to 6 bases and at J to 1 base, leaving 5 bases not matched to a gene. The CDR3 spans 14 residues.

The chain is built from TRBV5-6 and TRBJ1-1; weak D call: TRBD1 (5 bases). Germline CDR1 and CDR2: SGHDT and YYEEEE. Trimming took 1 base from V and 1 from J, leaving 11 bases between them. The length of the CDR3 is 15 residues. In nucleotides, the CDR3 is TGTGCCAGCAGCTTGCCCGGGACGGAGAACACTGAAGCTTTCTTT. Protein sequence: CASSLPGTENTEAFF.

The count of this clone is one. The chain recombines TRBV7-9 with TRBJ2-7; D unresolved. V dropped 0 bases and J dropped 3 bases, with 21 bases sitting between them. The V gene's germline CDR1 is SEHNR and CDR2 FQNEAQ (reference sequence). CDR3 size: 18 residues. The CDR3 region has the DNA TGTGCCAGCAGCTTAGCCCACCCGGGTAATTTGGCCATCTACGAGCAGTACTTC. Its translation is CASSLAHPGNLAIYEQYF.

The rearrangement uses TRBV10-1 and TRBJ2-7, with D maybe TRBD1 (6 bases). V lost 6 bases and J lost 0, with 15 bases in between. CDR3 size: 15 residues. Per germline, CDR1 WNHNN and CDR2 SYGVQD (reference sequence). CDR3: CASRVRGPTSYEQYF. DNA of the CDR3: TGCGCCAGCAGGGTCAGGGGCCCGACCTCCTACGAGCAGTACTTC.

This rearrangement joins TRBV6-1 to TRBJ1-1; D unclear. Germline V gene lookup returns CDR1 MNHNS and CDR2 SASEGT. The CDR3 has 14 residues. Trimming took off 1 base at V and 4 bases at J, with 10 bases between the two ends. The CDR3 DNA is TGTGCCAGCAGTGAAGGGGTATGGAGCACTGAAGCTTTCTTT. Residues: CASSEGVWSTEAFF.

This clone was counted a single time. The chain joins TRBV12-5 to TRBJ2-3; D tentatively reads TRBD1 or TRBD2 (7 bases each). The CDR3 is 16 amino acids. Germline-derived CDR1 and CDR2 are LGHNT and FRNRAP. Trimming shortened V by 1 base and J by 4 bases, and 15 bases separated the two germline ends. The CDR3 DNA reads as TGTGCTAGTGGTTTGGAGGGGGCGGGGGCCTCAGATACGCAGTATTTT. Translating gives CASGLEGAGASDTQYF.

The CDR3 nucleotides are TGCGCCAGCAGCCAAGATAGTGGCGCTTACGAGCAGTACTTC. Amino acid sequence: CASSQDSGAYEQYF. The chain has TRBV4-3 and TRBJ2-7; no firm D call. Germline V lookup: CDR1 LGHNA, CDR2 YSLEER. CDR3 length: 14 residues. Trimming removed 0 bases at V and 4 bases at J, with 10 bases between.

This clone was seen just once. CDR3: CASSLGKRTEAFF. For the CDR3, the DNA is TGTGCCAGCAGCTTAGGAAAGAGGACTGAAGCTTTCTTT. The rearrangement joins TRBV7-2 to TRBJ1-1; D is unresolved. The germline gives CDR1 SGHTA, CDR2 FQGNSA. The CDR3 totals 13 residues. The germline V and J ends were trimmed by 1 base and 5 bases, with 8 bases remaining between them.

V and J are TRBV19 and TRBJ1-6; TRBD1 might be the D (5 bases). The CDR3 consists of 13 residues. Germline-derived CDR1 and CDR2 are LNHDA and SQIVND (reference sequence). Trimming took 5 bases from V and 10 from J, leaving 12 bases between them. The CDR3 nucleotides are TGTGCCAGTAGTTGGGGGGGGACCTCACCCCTCCACTTT. Translating gives CASSWGGTSPLHF.

This sequence joins TRBV19 and TRBJ1-2; D is possibly TRBD1 (6 bases). Deletions cut 6 bases from V and 4 bases from J, with 12 bases between. Germline V gene sequence: CDR1 LNHDA, CDR2 SQIVND (reference sequence). The CDR3 extends over 13 amino acids. The CDR3 bases are TGTGCCAGTAGGACGGACAGAGTCTATGGCTACACCTTC. Residues: CASRTDRVYGYTF. Drawing the rest from reference TRBV19 and TRBJ1-2, the complete variable domain is DGGITQSPKYLFRKEGQNVTLSCEQNLNHDAMYWYRQDPGQGLRLIYYSQIVNDFQKGDIAEGYSVSREKKESFPLTVTSAQKNPTAFYLCASRTDRVYGYTFGSGTRLTVV.

J is TRBJ2-7 and V is TRBV10-3, with D perhaps TRBD1 (6 bases). V was cut by 0 bases and J by 2 bases, with 8 bases left in between. Germline V lookup: CDR1 ENHRY, CDR2 SYGVKD. The CDR3 contains 14 residues. As DNA, the CDR3 is TGTGCCATCAGTGAGTCCGGACAGACCTACGAGCAGTACTTC. Its protein is CAISESGQTYEQYF.

This clone was observed at least ten times. The V and J genes are TRBV18 and TRBJ1-2; D is unclear. The germline V and J ends were trimmed by 2 bases and 6 bases, with 19 bases remaining between them. Germline loops: CDR1 KGHSH, CDR2 LQKENI. The CDR3 sequence is 16 residues long. The CDR3 loop reads CASSPKGSEFVDGYTF. As DNA, the CDR3 is TGTGCCAGCTCACCAAAAGGGAGTGAATTCGTGGATGGCTACACCTTC.